A single T cell receptor beta chain is shown here with its context. The data were obtained in a study of T cell changes during pregnancy in multiple sclerosis. Assay: immunoSEQ multiplex PCR; the TCRdb copy retains only in-frame clones and omits some. The profile shows some 70,000 clones, about nine tenths of them singletons. There are 15 residues in the CDR3. Germline CDR1 reads MRHNA; CDR2 reads SNTAGT. J was trimmed by 3 bases and V by 6 bases; bases with no gene match: 5. The receptor was derived from a female donor with multiple sclerosis, enrolled in a pregnancy study. Sequencing used peripheral blood, obtained before pregnancy. The gene calls are TRBV6-4 and TRBJ1-1; 12 nucleotides agree with TRBD1. The CDR3 is CASRGQGAGDTEAFF. The DNA of the CDR3 is TGTGCCAGCAGGGGACAGGGGGCTGGGGACACTGAAGCTTTCTTT.